These 30 T cell receptor beta chains were all obtained from the same sample, sequenced in a study of CD8 T cells in ankylosing spondylitis. TCRdb passed the 5' RACE reads through MiXCR, listing each CDR3 protein once. Here the sample spans 250,000 to 350,000 distinct CDR3 sequences, about a fifth being singletons. The sequenced material came from blood, either unsorted or a sorted T cell fraction (not recorded which). Receptors originate from a female donor with ankylosing spondylitis or in good health (not recorded which).

The genes are TRBV20-1 and TRBJ2-5; 13 bases agree with TRBD2. Germline V gene lookup returns CDR1 DFQATT and CDR2 SNEGSKA (reference sequence). The CDR3 has 15 amino acids. Trimming took 6 bases from V and 4 from J; bases not matched to a gene: 8. The CDR3 loop reads CSAPLAGGKGETQYF. The CDR3 DNA follows: TGCAGTGCCCCACTAGCGGGAGGGAAGGGAGAGACCCAGTACTTC.

The chain couples TRBV27 to TRBJ2-5; 11 nucleotides line up with TRBD1. In germline, CDR1 is MNHEY, CDR2 SMNVEV (reference sequence). V shed 4 bases, J shed 4 bases, and the junction held 5 bases outside the gene matches. The CDR3 loop spans 15 amino acids. The CDR3 loop is CASSSPGQGVETQYF. CDR3 in DNA: TGTGCCAGCAGTTCCCCGGGACAGGGGGTAGAGACCCAGTACTTC.

This clonotype was observed a handful of times. The rearrangement uses TRBV12-3 or TRBV12-4 and TRBJ1-1; D is undetermined. The V and J ends lost 1 base and 1 base respectively, with 10 bases between them. CDR3 length: 15 residues. For the CDR3, the DNA is TGTGCCAGCAGTTTAGGTAAAGGGTGGAACACTGAAGCTTTCTTT. Amino acids: CASSLGKGWNTEAFF.

This clonotype was seen a few times. V gene TRBV24-1 combines with J gene TRBJ1-2, with 10 bases that match TRBD1. Trimming at V came to 4 bases and at J to 8 bases, leaving 12 bases not matched to a gene. Germline CDR1 KGHDR, CDR2 SFDVKD. There are 16 residues in the CDR3. CDR3 amino acids: CATSDPRTGGRSGYTF. DNA of the CDR3: TGTGCCACCAGTGACCCCAGGACAGGGGGGCGATCGGGCTACACCTTC.

V is TRBV29-1 and J is TRBJ2-3; 9 nucleotides align to TRBD2. CDR1 and CDR2 from the germline V gene are SQVTM and ANQGSEA. The CDR3 is 14 amino acids. The ends lost 4 bases at V and 6 bases at J; junction bases unmatched: 8. The DNA of the CDR3 is TGCAGCGTTGTGCTAGCGGGACATGCGGATACGCAGTATTTT. Translating it yields CSVVLAGHADTQYF.

This clonotype has more than one count but fewer than ten. CDR3 residues: CASSGQGGRTEAFF. The CDR3 DNA follows: TGTGCCAGCAGTGGACAGGGGGGAAGAACTGAAGCTTTCTTT. This chain links TRBV6-1 with TRBJ1-1; TRBD1 matches 9 bases. J was trimmed by 5 bases and V by 4 bases; bases with no gene match: 5. The CDR3 covers 14 residues. Germline assignment: CDR1 MNHNS and CDR2 SASEGT.

This clonotype was seen a few times. V and J are TRBV28 and TRBJ1-2; D is ambiguous. Trimming left V 5 bases short and J 14 bases short, with 18 bases between. The CDR3 consists of 12 residues. Germline V lookup: CDR1 MDHEN, CDR2 SYDVKM. The CDR3, as DNA: TGTGCCAGCAGTCCCTCCATCGGTGCGGGTACCTTC. Translation: CASSPSIGAGTF.

The sample holds a few counts of this clonotype. The chain uses TRBV12-3 or TRBV12-4 and TRBJ1-1; D gene uncertain. Trimming removed 6 bases from V and 6 bases from J, with 20 bases in between. The CDR3 runs 15 residues. CDR3: CASRPAGRAYPEAFF. The CDR3 bases are TGTGCCAGCAGGCCCGCCGGAAGGGCTTACCCTGAAGCTTTCTTT.

This clonotype was picked up many times. The V call is TRBV5-1, the J call TRBJ2-6; D unclear. The CDR3 covers 15 residues. The germline V gene encodes CDR1 SGHRS and CDR2 YFSETQ. V lost 2 bases, J lost 4 bases, and 10 bases lay in between. The CDR3 sequence is CASSFTVAGANVLTF. CDR3 coding DNA: TGCGCCAGCAGCTTCACAGTTGCCGGGGCCAACGTCCTGACTTTC.

This clonotype was counted only a few times. The V call is TRBV5-1, the J call TRBJ2-1, with 7 nucleotides matching TRBD1. The CDR3 has 17 residues. Trimming at V came to 4 bases and at J to 3 bases, leaving 13 bases not matched to a gene. CDR1 and CDR2 (germline): SGHRS, YFSETQ. The CDR3 reads CASSKLRTGPLYNEQFF. CDR3 nucleotides: TGCGCCAGCAGCAAACTACGGACAGGACCACTCTACAATGAGCAGTTCTTC.

In its sample, this clonotype was seen a few times. V gene TRBV6-5 combines with J gene TRBJ1-1, with 10 nucleotides matching TRBD1. Losses at the gene ends were 1 base for V and 2 bases for J; bases not matched to a gene: 7. This CDR3 has 17 residues. In germline, CDR1 is MNHEY, CDR2 SVGAGI. For the CDR3, the DNA is TGTGCCAGCAGTTACTGGGGGACAGGGGAGGTCAACACTGAAGCTTTCTTT. Its translation is CASSYWGTGEVNTEAFF.

The chain has TRBV5-1 and TRBJ2-3, with no clear D. Trimming cost V 4 bases and J 6 bases, with 12 bases left between them. Germline CDR1 reads SGHRS; CDR2 reads YFSETQ. CDR3 length: 13 amino acids. The CDR3 DNA reads as TGCGCCAGCAGCACTGGCACGAGGGATACGCAGTATTTT. Protein product: CASSTGTRDTQYF. Full variable domain (rest looked up from reference TRBV5-1 and TRBJ2-3): KAGVTQTPRYLIKTRGQQVTLSCSPISGHRSVSWYQQTPGQGLQFLFEYFSETQRNKGNFPGRFSGRQFSNSRSEMNVSTLELGDSALYLCASSTGTRDTQYFGPGTRLTVL.

This clonotype has more than one count but fewer than ten. This chain uses TRBV7-2 with TRBJ2-7; 7 bases map to TRBD1. The CDR3 covers 14 residues. Germline values: CDR1 SGHTA, CDR2 FQGNSA. Unmatched junction bases numbered 5, after V lost 3 bases and J lost 3 bases. CDR3 coding DNA: TGTGCCAGCAGCTTGACAGGGATCAACTACGAGCAGTACTTC. Amino acids: CASSLTGINYEQYF.

V and J are TRBV7-2 and TRBJ2-1; maybe TRBD2 (6 bases). CDR1 and CDR2 (germline): SGHTA, FQGNSA. This CDR3 is built from 14 residues. Between the trimmed V and J ends, which lost 0 bases and 12 bases, there was a span of 15 bases. CDR3 sequence: CASSLATSSARQFF. Here the CDR3 DNA reads TGTGCCAGCAGCTTAGCCACCTCTAGCGCCCGGCAGTTCTTC.

The CDR3 coding sequence is TGTGCCAGCAGTTTCTGGCCGACCTACGAGCAGTACTTC. This codes for CASSFWPTYEQYF. The chain combines TRBV12-3 or TRBV12-4 with TRBJ2-7; unclear D gene. The germline V and J ends were trimmed by 3 bases and 2 bases, with 8 bases remaining between them. The CDR3 is made up of 13 amino acids.

This clonotype occurred a few times. V usage is TRBV29-1 and J usage is TRBJ2-3; tentative D call: TRBD2 (6 bases). Germline V CDR1 and CDR2: SQVTM, ANQGSEA. The CDR3 runs to 16 residues. Trimming pared 1 base from V and 7 bases from J, leaving 21 bases between. This chain's CDR3 is CSVEVPSSGSSYTQYF. In DNA form, the CDR3 reads TGCAGCGTTGAAGTCCCCTCGTCCGGGAGTAGTTATACGCAGTATTTT.

This chain connects TRBV7-2 to TRBJ2-1; D gene unclear. The length of the CDR3 is 15 residues. The germline gives CDR1 SGHTA, CDR2 FQGNSA. Trimming removed 5 bases from V and 4 bases from J, with 15 bases in between. The CDR3 DNA reads as TGTGCCAGCAGCCCCCAACCCGCACATTACAATGAGCAGTTCTTC. This translates into CASSPQPAHYNEQFF.

This clonotype was counted a few times. The chain joins TRBV20-1 to TRBJ2-1; 10 nucleotides align to TRBD1. The CDR3 spans 14 residues. V trimming: 7 bases; J trimming: 12 bases; junction bases outside the gene matches: 15. CDR1 DFQATT and CDR2 SNEGSKA come from the germline V gene (reference sequence). The CDR3 sequence is CSGPRDRGLGRQFF. In DNA form, the CDR3 reads TGCAGTGGCCCCCGGGACAGGGGACTTGGGCGGCAGTTCTTC.

This rearrangement joins TRBV20-1 to TRBJ2-1; no firm D call. Germline CDR1 and CDR2: DFQATT and SNEGSKA (reference sequence). Trimming left V 4 bases short and J 0 bases short, with 7 bases between. The CDR3 totals 13 residues. Here the CDR3 DNA reads TGCAGTGCTAAGGTTAGCTCCTACAATGAGCAGTTCTTC. It encodes CSAKVSSYNEQFF.

There are a few counts of this clonotype. DNA of the CDR3: TGCAGTGCTAGAGATGAGTCAGGTGGCTACACCTTC. It yields the protein CSARDESGGYTF. V usage is TRBV20-1 and J usage is TRBJ1-2; no clear D gene. With 0 bases removed from V and 7 bases from J, the gap between germline ends came to 9 bases. CDR1 is DFQATT and CDR2 is SNEGSKA in the germline V gene (reference sequence). CDR3 length: 12 amino acids.

In this sample, this clonotype turned up many times. The chain links TRBV29-1 to TRBJ1-6; 8 bases align to TRBD1. CDR3 length equals 14 residues. In germline, CDR1 is SQVTM, CDR2 ANQGSEA. Trimming at V came to 6 bases and at J to 8 bases, leaving 9 bases not matched to a gene. The CDR3 nucleotides read TGCAGCGTGAGGACAGGGAGAAACGATTCACCCCTCCACTTT. Its translation is CSVRTGRNDSPLHF.

The chain combines TRBV20-1 with TRBJ2-7; D is perhaps TRBD2 (6 bases). This CDR3 is built from 13 residues. V dropped 3 bases and J dropped 11 bases, with 20 bases sitting between them. Germline CDR1 and CDR2: DFQATT and SNEGSKA (reference sequence). The CDR3 DNA follows: TGCAGTGCTAGGTCTGGGGGGTCTCCCACTGAGTACTTC. It encodes CSARSGGSPTEYF.

The V gene is TRBV29-1, the J gene TRBJ2-3; D possibly corresponds to TRBD2 (7 bases). The germline V and J ends were trimmed by 3 bases and 2 bases, with 12 bases remaining between them. The CDR3 has 14 residues. Germline assignment: CDR1 SQVTM and CDR2 ANQGSEA. CDR3 nucleotide sequence: TGCAGCGTTGAGGGGGAGGGGGACACAGATACGCAGTATTTT. Encoded protein: CSVEGEGDTDTQYF.

The rearrangement links TRBV15 to TRBJ2-1; D may be TRBD2 (5 bases). V was shortened by 0 bases and J by 8 bases, with 11 bases between the two germline ends. There are 14 residues in the CDR3. Looked up from germline, CDR1 is LNHNV and CDR2 is YYDKDF (reference sequence). The CDR3 DNA reads TGTGCCACCAGCAGAGATGCAGCTAGCTATGAGCAGTTCTTC. Its translation is CATSRDAASYEQFF.

This clonotype was observed many times. The genes are TRBV12-3 or TRBV12-4 and TRBJ2-7; D remains ambiguous. CDR3 length: 12 amino acids. Trimming took off 5 bases at V and 12 bases at J, with 17 bases between the two ends. CDR3 bases: TGTGCCAGCAGTCTGCCGCATACTCAGGCGTACTTC. It yields the protein CASSLPHTQAYF.

V usage is TRBV12-3 or TRBV12-4 and J usage is TRBJ2-7, with D unresolved. The CDR3 length is 13 residues. Trimming left V 3 bases short and J 0 bases short, with 6 bases between. The CDR3 nucleotides read TGTGCCAGCAGTTTCGGCGACTCCTACGAGCAGTACTTC. Residues: CASSFGDSYEQYF.

There are a few counts of this clonotype. V gene TRBV15 combines with J gene TRBJ2-2; D remains ambiguous. Germline loops: CDR1 LNHNV, CDR2 YYDKDF (reference sequence). V lost 7 bases and J 6 bases, leaving 15 bases between the germline ends. CDR3 length: 14 amino acids. The CDR3 nucleotides read TGTGCCACCACCCAGATGTACCCCCCCGGGGAGCTGTTTTTT. Its protein is CATTQMYPPGELFF.

This clonotype was counted many times. The chain recombines TRBV28 with TRBJ2-7; 10 nucleotides align to TRBD2. The trim removed 3 bases at V and 7 bases at J, leaving 6 bases unmatched. CDR3 length equals 14 residues. The germline V gene has CDR1 MDHEN and CDR2 SYDVKM. This chain's CDR3 is CASSFASGRVEQYF. CDR3 DNA: TGTGCCAGCAGTTTTGCTAGCGGGAGAGTAGAGCAGTACTTC.

The rearrangement links TRBV6-2 or TRBV6-3 to TRBJ2-3; the D is unclear. Trimming stripped 10 bases from V and 4 bases from J, with 21 bases between. Per germline, CDR1 MNHEY and CDR2 SVGEGT. This CDR3 spans 15 amino acids. In DNA, the CDR3 is TGTGCCACCTCCTCCCTCGGGCCGCCGGCAGATACGCAGTATTTT. The encoded protein is CATSSLGPPADTQYF.

This clonotype has only a few counts. The chain recombines TRBV18 with TRBJ1-1, with TRBD1 identical over 7 bases. The V gene's germline CDR1 is KGHSH and CDR2 LQKENI. The CDR3 runs 15 residues. With 3 bases clipped from V and 1 base from J, the junction kept 5 bases outside the gene matches. CDR3 DNA sequence: TGTGCCAGCTCACCCGAGGGGGCTACGAACACTGAAGCTTTCTTT. Translated: CASSPEGATNTEAFF.